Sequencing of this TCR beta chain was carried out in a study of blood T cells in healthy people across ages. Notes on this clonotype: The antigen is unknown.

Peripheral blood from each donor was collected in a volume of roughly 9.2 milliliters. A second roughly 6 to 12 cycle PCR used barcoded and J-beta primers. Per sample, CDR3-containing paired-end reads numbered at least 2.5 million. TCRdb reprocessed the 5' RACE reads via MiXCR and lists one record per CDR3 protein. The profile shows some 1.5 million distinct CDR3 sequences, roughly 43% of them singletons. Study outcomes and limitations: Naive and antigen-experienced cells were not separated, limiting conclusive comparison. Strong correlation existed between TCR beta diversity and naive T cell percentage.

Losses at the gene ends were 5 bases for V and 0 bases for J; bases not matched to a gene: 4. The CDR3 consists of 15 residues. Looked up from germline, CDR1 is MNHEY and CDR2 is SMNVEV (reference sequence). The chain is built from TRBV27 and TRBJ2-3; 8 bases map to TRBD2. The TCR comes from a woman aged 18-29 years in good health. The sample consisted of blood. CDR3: CASSHRLASTDTQYF. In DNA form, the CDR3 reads TGTGCCAGCAGTCATCGACTAGCGAGCACAGATACGCAGTATTTT.